This T cell receptor beta chain was identified during a study of cytomegalovirus exposure and HLA in healthy donors. General study results and limits: The classifier reportedly diagnosed cytomegalovirus status with high specificity and sensitivity. The study listed roughly 160 cytomegalovirus-associated TCR beta chains. Subsequent analysis of the 95 to 150 validation repertoires found a tendency for first-cohort TCR clusters to co-occur.

Germline values: CDR1 MNHNS, CDR2 SASEGT. The CDR3 is made up of 13 amino acids. V was trimmed by 11 bases and J by 2 bases, leaving 13 bases between them. TCRdb's copy holds only in-frame clones and misses some; the assay was immunoSEQ multiplex PCR. The sample includes 120,000 to 150,000 clones, 85% to 90% of them seen just once. To note about this clone: Antigen unknown.

Sequencing was carried out using PBMCs. The clonotype comes from a woman between 18 and 30 years old in good health and CMV-seropositive. The chain has TRBV6-1 and TRBJ1-3; tentative D call: TRBD1 (5 bases). The CDR3 DNA reads as TGTGCCTCACAAAAAGGGGCTGGAAACACCATATATTTT. Protein product: CASQKGAGNTIYF.